This T cell receptor (beta chain) was recovered during a study of technical replicates of blood from several donors. Trimming removed 3 bases from V and 5 bases from J; junction bases left unmatched: 1. This CDR3 comprises 13 residues. CDR1 and CDR2 (germline): MRHNA, SNTAGT. Assay: immunoSEQ multiplex PCR; the TCRdb copy retains only in-frame clones and omits some. The top ten hold 2.5% to 3.5% of the sample, which has 50,000 to 70,000 clones, just under 95% seen once. The sequenced sample consisted of PBMCs. This chain uses TRBV6-4 with TRBJ2-7; 10 bases are shared with TRBD1. The TCR originated in a human donor in good health. Some clones in this sample may be carry-over from other donors' samples. CDR3 bases: TGTGCCAGCAGTGAAGGGACAGGGGACGAGCAGTACTTC. Translating gives CASSEGTGDEQYF.